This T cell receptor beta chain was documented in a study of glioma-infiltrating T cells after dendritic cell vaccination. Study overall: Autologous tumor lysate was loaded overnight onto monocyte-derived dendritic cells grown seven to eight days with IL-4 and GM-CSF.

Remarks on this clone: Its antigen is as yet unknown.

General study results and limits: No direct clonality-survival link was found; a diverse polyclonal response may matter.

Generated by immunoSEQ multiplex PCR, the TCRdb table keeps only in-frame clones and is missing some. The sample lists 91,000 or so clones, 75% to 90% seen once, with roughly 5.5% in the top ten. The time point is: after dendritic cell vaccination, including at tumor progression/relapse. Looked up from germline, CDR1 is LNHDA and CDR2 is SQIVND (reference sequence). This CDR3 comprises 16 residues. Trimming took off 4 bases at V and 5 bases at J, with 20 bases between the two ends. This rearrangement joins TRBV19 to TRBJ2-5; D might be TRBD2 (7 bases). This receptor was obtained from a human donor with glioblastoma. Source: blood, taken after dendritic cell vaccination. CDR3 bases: TGTGCCAGTAGTAGCCCCCGCGGGGGCATTGGGGAGACCCAGTACTTC. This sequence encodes CASSSPRGGIGETQYF. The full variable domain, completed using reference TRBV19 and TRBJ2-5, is DGGITQSPKYLFRKEGQNVTLSCEQNLNHDAMYWYRQDPGQGLRLIYYSQIVNDFQKGDIAEGYSVSREKKESFPLTVTSAQKNPTAFYLCASSSPRGGIGETQYFGPGTRLLVL.